This T cell receptor (beta chain) stems from a study of T cell responses to AZD1222 COVID-19 vaccine. Study-wide results and limits: Samples come after the peak T cell response, not at day 14.

The data were produced by immunoSEQ multiplex PCR, yet TCRdb's version contains in-frame clones alone and is incomplete. The sample lists approximately 110,000 clones; 85% to 90% were seen once. The germline V gene encodes CDR1 SQVTM and CDR2 ANQGSEA. V gave up 6 bases and J gave up 7 bases; unmatched junction bases: 27. The CDR3 sequence is 19 residues long. For this clone: Its antigen is still unknown.

The receptor was isolated from an adult in good health. The sequences come from peripheral blood, collected on day 0 of AZD1222 vaccination. The V gene is TRBV29-1, the J gene TRBJ1-5; TRBD1 agrees at 7 bases. In DNA, the CDR3 is TGCAGCGTAGAGAGGTGTGGGGGCAGGGGGTTCCCACCGTGGCAGCCCCAGCATTTT. Amino acids: CSVERCGGRGFPPWQPQHF. Full variable domain (outside the CDR3, taken from reference TRBV29-1 and TRBJ1-5): SAVISQKPSRDICQRGTSLTIQCQVDSQVTMMFWYRQQPGQSLTLIATANQGSEATYESGFVIDKFPISRPNLTFSTLTVSNMSPEDSSIYLCSVERCGGRGFPPWQPQHFGDGTRLSIL.